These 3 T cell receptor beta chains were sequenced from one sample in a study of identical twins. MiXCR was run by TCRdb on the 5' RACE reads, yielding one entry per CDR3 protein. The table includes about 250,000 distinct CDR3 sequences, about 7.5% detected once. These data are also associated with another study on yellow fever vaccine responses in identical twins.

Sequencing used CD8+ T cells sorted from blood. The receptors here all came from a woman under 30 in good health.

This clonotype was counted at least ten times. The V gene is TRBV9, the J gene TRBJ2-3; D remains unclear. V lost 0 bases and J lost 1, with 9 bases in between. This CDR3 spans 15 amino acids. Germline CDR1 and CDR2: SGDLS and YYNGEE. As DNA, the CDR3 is TGTGCCAGCAGCGTAGCGCTATCCCGCACAGATACGCAGTATTTT. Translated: CASSVALSRTDTQYF.

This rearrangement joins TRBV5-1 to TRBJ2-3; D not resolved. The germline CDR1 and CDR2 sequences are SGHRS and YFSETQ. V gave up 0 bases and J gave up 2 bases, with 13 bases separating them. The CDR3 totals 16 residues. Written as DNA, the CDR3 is TGCGCCAGCAGCTTGGGGTATGGGATGTCCACAGATACGCAGTATTTT. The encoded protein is CASSLGYGMSTDTQYF.

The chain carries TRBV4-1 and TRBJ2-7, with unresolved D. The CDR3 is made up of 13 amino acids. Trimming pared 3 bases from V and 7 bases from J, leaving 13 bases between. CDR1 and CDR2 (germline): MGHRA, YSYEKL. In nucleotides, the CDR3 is TGCGCCAGCAGCCAGGTCCTCGCCGGAGAGCAGTACGTC. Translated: CASSQVLAGEQYV.